This T cell receptor (beta chain) is drawn from a study of cytomegalovirus exposure and HLA in healthy donors (dated by TCRdb to about 2017). Background for the entire study: In an earlier analysis of under 750 of the donors, 276 Gb of sequence data and 117 million unique TCR beta sequences from about 190 million T cells were reported. Roughly 300 gigabases of sequencing data and around 88 million unique TCR sequences made up an early release that covered approximately 700 HLA-typed donors. The genetic ancestry cluster associated with self-reported Caucasian donors included around 76% of the roughly 360 genotyped donors. The study was designed to test whether signatures of past pathogen exposure could be identified by cataloging public T cell receptors. The study profiled the T cell repertoires of hundreds of subjects by immunosequencing and related them to cytomegalovirus serostatus. In addition to the first cohort of 666 subjects, a separate validation cohort of under 150 different subjects was used. The study combined high-throughput TCR immunosequencing, statistical association of individual TCRs with disease status, and machine learning to predict cytomegalovirus infection status. To study patterns of TCR occurrence, a later analysis re-analyzed previously published TCR beta repertoires from more than 550 donors and added high-resolution HLA genotyping. Rather than using new phenotypic data, the later analysis identified candidate immune exposures from TCR beta sequences and from how often those sequences occurred across donors. To decide whether each TCR beta V gene segment behaved as functional or pseudogenic, an earlier analysis of some 580 of the donors relied on high-throughput TCR beta sequencing. Donor age, sex, ethnicity and CMV serostatus were compiled together with the repertoire data. A later genetic analysis used genome-wide SNP genotypes for 398 of the 666 donors, treating that subset as a discovery cohort. All discovery cohort repertoires had been generated using a single sequencing platform. Class I and class II HLA loci were covered by the typing at four-digit resolution. The number of donors typed differed by locus, with roughly 620-630 for A, B, C, DRB1 and DQB1, around 500 for DQA1, under 610 for DPA1, and around 450 for DPB1. Four or five DR-DQ haplotypes were handled as single units for association and clustering because linkage in the cohort was strong. Across approximately 400 genotyped donors of the cohort, an average of approximately 240,000 unique TCR beta nucleotide sequences per donor were sequenced, and roughly 17% of those sequences were non-productive. Here is what the overall study found, with its caveats: At a false discovery rate of 0.05, a later analysis linked 16,951 TCR beta sequences to specific HLA alleles. Approximately 18 rarely observed V segments, including chromosome 9 orphons, were excluded from the earlier analysis of a few hundred of the donors because counts were too low. An association between a missense DCLRE1C variant and V-gene and J-gene trimming of TCR beta chains was found in a later genetic analysis and replicated in an independent cohort. Compared with the approximately 720-donor mean, donors in an Asian-associated ancestry cluster had fewer N-insertions in productive TCRs, according to a later genetic analysis. Broadly in line with IMGT annotations, most TCR beta V segments showed up in productive rearrangements about 87% or about 30% of the time in an earlier analysis of under 700 of the donors. When HLA alleles, especially DR and DQ, strongly co-occurred, attributing TCR associations to individual alleles was difficult. HLA typing was unavailable for some donors at each locus, so association tests used only the typed subset. In this cohort, only TCR beta chains were sequenced, and detectable features were limited by the absence of alpha or paired-chain data. A cluster of highly shared sequence variants was judged likely to be a technical artifact of the sequencing pipeline. A later analysis found that TCR association rates varied across HLA loci, with DRB1 alleles showing the most associated TCRs and HLA-C alleles the fewest. In vitro tests confirmed that a few of the cytomegalovirus-associated TCR beta chains recognize cytomegalovirus antigens. The classifier was reported to diagnose cytomegalovirus status with high specificity and sensitivity in both the original cohort and the validation cohort. According to a later analysis, parvovirus B19, influenza, CMV and Epstein-Barr virus appeared linked to several top co-occurrence clusters. A further reported finding was that TCR beta sequences accurately predicted the HLA-A and HLA-B alleles for most subjects in the first cohort. Compared with equally common non-associated chains, HLA-associated TCR beta chains in a later analysis were more clonally expanded and had lower generation probabilities. While some public TCRs were present in many individuals, most TCR sequences turned up only very rarely across donors. Sequencing depth was assumed to be roughly uniform across donors in the presence/absence analyses, though that assumption may not hold. According to the authors, the approach could potentially be generalized to other disease states and immunological phenotypes. Some IMGT-functional V segments, including TRBV6-2 and TRBV6-3, could not be distinguished by the 87-base-pair reads and were therefore excluded. CMV serostatus was the only immune exposure information available for the cohort. The study gave a list of roughly 150 TCR beta chains associated with cytomegalovirus. Linkage disequilibrium might explain the correlated functional status among segregating V segments, but an unknown experimental factor could not be ruled out. In a later analysis, most CMV-associated TCR beta chains were found to appear HLA-restricted, with HLA associations seemingly driven largely by CMV exposure.

CDR1 and CDR2 (SNHLY, FYNNEI) derive from the germline V gene. There are 14 amino acids in the CDR3, from cysteine to phenylalanine inclusive. Only the CDR3 DNA stays, 42 bases, in frame from base 1. Trimmed from V: 9 bases; trimmed from J: 5 bases; junction bases lacking a gene match: 11. The cohort consisted of 670 or so healthy bone marrow donors. Cohort members were all nominally healthy when sampled, although unrecorded immune exposures were likely present. The donor was CMV seropositive and was included in the group of some 290 seropositive cohort members. A peripheral blood sample was provided by each donor, and peripheral blood mononuclear cells were used for TCR beta sequencing. Genomic DNA was extracted from the blood cell samples with the Qiagen DNeasy Blood Extraction Kit. Remarks on this clone: It has no known antigen specificity. No much larger clonotype is one base removed from it; base qualities were not supplied.

Library prep was done by the immunoSEQ multiplex PCR assay. The multiplex PCR relied on a mix of 60 forward primers for TCR Vbeta segments and 13 reverse primers for TCR Jbeta segments. The CDR3 region of rearranged TCR beta genes was amplified from genomic DNA by a multiplex PCR assay. On the Illumina HiSeq System, the amplified TCR beta libraries were sequenced as 87-base-pair reads. The authors' analysis ran thus. Across the 670 or so repertoires, a later analysis counted 78 million or so unique TCR beta chains, roughly 11 million of which were shared by at least two donors. Raw reads were error-corrected and collapsed into unique sequences by a nearest-neighbor algorithm in which closely related sequences were merged to remove PCR and sequencing errors. CDR3 sequences were aligned to IMGT reference sequences to assign V, D and J gene segments. For a sequence to be retained, a match of at least six nucleotides was required to both a V gene segment and a J gene segment. A rearrangement counted as productive if the CDR3 had no stop codons and remained in frame with V and J, and every other rearrangement counted as non-productive. Following IMGT convention, CDR3 was defined as the stretch from the second conserved V-encoded cysteine up to the conserved J-encoded phenylalanine. In an earlier analysis of 550 to 650 of the donors, sequences lacking an unambiguous match to a single V gene segment were excluded. In an earlier analysis of several hundred of the donors, V segments were called functional above 56.7% productive rearrangements and were called segregating when the between-donor standard deviation exceeded 5%. To diagnose cytomegalovirus status from the catalog of TCR beta chain sequences, a statistical classification framework was built. In a later analysis, V and J genes were assigned by comparing TCR nucleotide sequences against IMGT/GENE-DB human TR gene sequences. A later analysis assigned CDR3 sequences and most-parsimonious VDJ recombination scenarios with the TCRdist pipeline. In a later analysis, every TCR beta chain was defined by the combination of its CDR3 amino acid sequence and its V-gene family, and reads without a unique V-gene family were dropped. As a way to deal with suspected cross-contamination and a sequencing artifact, a later analysis dropped over 550 nucleotide sequences that were highly shared and had low generation probability. In a later analysis, a clonal expansion index for each public chain was calculated from normalized within-repertoire ranks of inferred template counts. In a later analysis, generation probabilities were computed with a VDJ recombination model fitted to out-of-frame rearrangements, and the resulting probabilities were checked against IGoR. Hypergeometric tests were used in a later analysis to score TCR-TCR, TCR-HLA and TCR-CMV co-occurrence, with a repertoire-size bias correction applied to the TCR pairs. To estimate false discovery rates, a later analysis permuted the HLA or CMV assignments 20 times. A later analysis grouped co-occurring TCRs with DBSCAN, adding TCRdist sequence similarity when clustering within HLA-allele-positive subsets. Repertoires with fewer than 30,000 or more than 120,000 public chains, plus five repertoires with anomalous nucleotide sharing, were excluded from co-occurrence clustering. TCRdb stores this immuneACCESS table with in-frame sequences only. Part of the clones is absent; in the studies checked, under half of the shortfall reflects unresolved V genes, and no reason is known for the rest. The DNA gave D and trimming, while V, J and clone size come from that table. For this sample there are some 140,000 clones; around four fifths appear just once. Of the sample, less than 10% falls within the top ten clones.

This TCR came from a woman between 45 and 65 years old in good health and CMV-seropositive. Sequenced input: PBMCs. The chain couples TRBV2 to TRBJ2-7; the junction holds 9 bases that match TRBD1. CDR3 reads: CASELQGALNEQYF. Read as DNA, the sequence is TGTGCCAGTGAATTACAGGGGGCTCTCAACGAGCAGTACTTC. Extended through the reference TRBV2 and TRBJ2-7 proteins, this CDR3 yields the full variable domain: EPEVTQTPSHQVTQMGQEVILRCVPISNHLYFYWYRQILGQKVEFLVSFYNNEISEKSEIFDDQFSVERPDGSNFTLKIRSTKLEDSAMYFCASELQGALNEQYFGPGTRLTVT.